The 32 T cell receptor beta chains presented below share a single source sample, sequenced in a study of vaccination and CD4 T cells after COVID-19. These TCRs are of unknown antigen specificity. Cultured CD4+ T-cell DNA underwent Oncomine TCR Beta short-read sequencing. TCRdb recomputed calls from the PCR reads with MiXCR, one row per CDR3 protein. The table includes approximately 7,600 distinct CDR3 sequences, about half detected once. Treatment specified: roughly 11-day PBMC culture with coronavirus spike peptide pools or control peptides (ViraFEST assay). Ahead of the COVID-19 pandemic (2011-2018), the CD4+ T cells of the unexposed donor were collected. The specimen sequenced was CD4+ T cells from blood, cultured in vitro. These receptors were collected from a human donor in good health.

In DNA form, the CDR3 reads TGTGCCAGCAGTAGACTGAACACTGAAGCTTTCTTT. Its translation is CASSRLNTEAFF. J is TRBJ1-1 and V is TRBV28, with D unresolved. This CDR3 is built from 12 residues. Germline values: CDR1 MDHEN, CDR2 SYDVKM. V was cut by 5 bases and J by 0 bases, with 4 bases left in between.

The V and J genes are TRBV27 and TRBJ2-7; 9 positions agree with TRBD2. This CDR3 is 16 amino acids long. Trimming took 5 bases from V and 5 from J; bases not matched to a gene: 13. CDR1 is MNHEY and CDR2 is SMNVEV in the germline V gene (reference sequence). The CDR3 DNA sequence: TGTGCCAGCAGTCCCATCCGGCCTAGCGGGGTTAACGAGCAGTACTTC. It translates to CASSPIRPSGVNEQYF.

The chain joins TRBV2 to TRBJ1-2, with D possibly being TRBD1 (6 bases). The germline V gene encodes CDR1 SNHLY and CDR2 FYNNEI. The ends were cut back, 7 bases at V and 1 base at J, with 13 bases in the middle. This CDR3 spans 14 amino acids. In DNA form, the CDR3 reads TGTGCCAGCAATCGGGGGGCTCTTAACTATGGCTACACCTTC. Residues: CASNRGALNYGYTF.

In DNA form, the CDR3 reads TGTGCCAGTAGTCTCTATCCTCAGGTGATAGCTGAAGCTTTCTTT. It encodes CASSLYPQVIAEAFF. The chain uses TRBV19 and TRBJ1-1, with D unresolved. The germline V and J ends were trimmed by 5 bases and 6 bases, with 19 bases remaining between them. The germline gives CDR1 LNHDA, CDR2 SQIVND (reference sequence). This CDR3 contains 15 residues.

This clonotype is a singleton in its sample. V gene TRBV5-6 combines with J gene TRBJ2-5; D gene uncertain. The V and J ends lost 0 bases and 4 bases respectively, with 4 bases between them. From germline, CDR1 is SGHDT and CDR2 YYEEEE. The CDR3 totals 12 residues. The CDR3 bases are TGTGCCAGCAGCTTGGCCCGAGAGACCCAGTACTTC. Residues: CASSLARETQYF.

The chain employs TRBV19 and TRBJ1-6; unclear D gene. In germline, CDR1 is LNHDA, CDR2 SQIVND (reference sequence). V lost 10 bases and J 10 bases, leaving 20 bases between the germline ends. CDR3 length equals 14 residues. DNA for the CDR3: TGTGCCACCTCCTCCGTTGCTGAGAGGTCACCCCTCCACTTT. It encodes CATSSVAERSPLHF.

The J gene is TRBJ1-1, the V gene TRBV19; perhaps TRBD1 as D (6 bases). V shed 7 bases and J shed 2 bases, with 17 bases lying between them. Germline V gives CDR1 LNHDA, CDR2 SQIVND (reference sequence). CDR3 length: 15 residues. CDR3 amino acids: CASKGGGRLNTEAFF. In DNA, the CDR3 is TGTGCCAGTAAGGGAGGGGGGCGCCTTAACACTGAAGCTTTCTTT.

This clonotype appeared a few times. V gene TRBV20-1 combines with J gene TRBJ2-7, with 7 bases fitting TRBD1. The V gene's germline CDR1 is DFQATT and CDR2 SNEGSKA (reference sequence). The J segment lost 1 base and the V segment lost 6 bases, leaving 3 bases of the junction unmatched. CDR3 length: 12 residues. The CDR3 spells CSAPTGSYEQYF. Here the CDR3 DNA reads TGCAGTGCCCCGACAGGGTCCTACGAGCAGTACTTC.

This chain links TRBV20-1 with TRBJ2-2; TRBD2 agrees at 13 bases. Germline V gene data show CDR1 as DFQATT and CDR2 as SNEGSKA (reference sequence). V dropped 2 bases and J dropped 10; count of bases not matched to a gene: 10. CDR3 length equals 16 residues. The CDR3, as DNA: TGCAGTGCTAGACGAACTAGCGGGGGGGGTATAGAGGAGCTGTTTTTT. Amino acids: CSARRTSGGGIEELFF.

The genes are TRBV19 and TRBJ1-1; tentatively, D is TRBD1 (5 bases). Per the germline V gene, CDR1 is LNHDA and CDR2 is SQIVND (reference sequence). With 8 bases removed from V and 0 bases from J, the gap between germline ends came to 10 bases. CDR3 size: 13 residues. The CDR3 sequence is CASSGLLNTEAFF. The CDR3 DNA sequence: TGTGCCAGTTCGGGACTGTTGAACACTGAAGCTTTCTTT.

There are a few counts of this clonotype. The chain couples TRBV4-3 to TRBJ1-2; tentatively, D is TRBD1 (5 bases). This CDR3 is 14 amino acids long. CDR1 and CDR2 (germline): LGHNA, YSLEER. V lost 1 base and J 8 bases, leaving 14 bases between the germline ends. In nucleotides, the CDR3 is TGCGCCAGCAGCCAAGTCACGGGATGGGACGGCTACACCTTC. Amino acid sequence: CASSQVTGWDGYTF.

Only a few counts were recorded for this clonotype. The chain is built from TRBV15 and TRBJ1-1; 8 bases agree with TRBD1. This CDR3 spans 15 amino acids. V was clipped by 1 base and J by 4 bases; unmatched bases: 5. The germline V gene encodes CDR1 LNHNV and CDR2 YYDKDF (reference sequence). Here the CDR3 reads CATSRAGGWSTEAFF. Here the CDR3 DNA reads TGTGCCACCAGCAGAGCAGGGGGCTGGAGCACTGAAGCTTTCTTT.

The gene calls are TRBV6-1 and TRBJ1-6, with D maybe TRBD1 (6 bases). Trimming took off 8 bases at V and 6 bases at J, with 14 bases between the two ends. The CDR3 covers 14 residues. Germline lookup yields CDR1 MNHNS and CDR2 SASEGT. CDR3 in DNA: TGTGCCAGCCAAACGATACAGGGTAATTCACCCCTCCACTTT. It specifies CASQTIQGNSPLHF.

The DNA for the CDR3 is TGTGCCAGCAGCCAGCCAGGAATGAACACTGAAGCTTTCTTT. Translated: CASSQPGMNTEAFF. The chain recombines TRBV2 with TRBJ1-1; no firm D call. Between the trimmed V and J ends, which lost 6 bases and 0 bases, there was a span of 11 bases. Germline V gene data show CDR1 as SNHLY and CDR2 as FYNNEI. The CDR3 runs 14 residues. The complete variable domain, with remaining parts taken from reference TRBV2 and TRBJ1-1, reads EPEVTQTPSHQVTQMGQEVILRCVPISNHLYFYWYRQILGQKVEFLVSFYNNEISEKSEIFDDQFSVERPDGSNFTLKIRSTKLEDSAMYFCASSQPGMNTEAFFGQGTRLTVV.

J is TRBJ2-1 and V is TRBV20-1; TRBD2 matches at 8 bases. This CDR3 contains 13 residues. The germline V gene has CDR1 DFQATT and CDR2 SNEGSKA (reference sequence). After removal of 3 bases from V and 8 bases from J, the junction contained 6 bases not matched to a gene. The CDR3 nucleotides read TGCAGTGCTAGTCGGGAGGGCCGAGATGAGCAGTTCTTC. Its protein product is CSASREGRDEQFF.

CDR3 coding DNA: TGTGCCAGCAGCTTAGCCGGGGGTTTAGTGGGGGGGCTTTACACCGGGGAGCTGTTTTTT. As protein: CASSLAGGLVGGLYTGELFF. V is TRBV7-2 and J is TRBJ2-2; weak D call: TRBD2 (7 bases). Germline assignment: CDR1 SGHTA and CDR2 FQGNSA. Trimming took off 0 bases at V and 3 bases at J, with 23 bases between the two ends. The CDR3 is 20 residues long. The full variable domain, in which reference TRBV7-2 and TRBJ2-2 provide the parts outside the CDR3, is GAGVSQSPSNKVTEKGKDVELRCDPISGHTALYWYRQSLGQGLEFLIYFQGNSAPDKSGLPSDRFSAERTGGSVSTLTIQRTQQEDSAVYLCASSLAGGLVGGLYTGELFFGEGSRLTVL.

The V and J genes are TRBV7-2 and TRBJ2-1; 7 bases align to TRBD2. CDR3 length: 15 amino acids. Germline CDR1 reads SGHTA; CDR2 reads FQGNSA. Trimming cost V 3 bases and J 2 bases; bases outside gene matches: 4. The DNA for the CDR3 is TGTGCCAGCAGCTTTGCCAGCGGGGCCTACAATGAGCAGTTCTTC. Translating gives CASSFASGAYNEQFF.

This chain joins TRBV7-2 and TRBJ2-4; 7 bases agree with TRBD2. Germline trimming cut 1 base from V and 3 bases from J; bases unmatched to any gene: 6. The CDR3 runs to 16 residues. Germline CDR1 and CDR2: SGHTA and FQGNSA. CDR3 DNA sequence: TGTGCCAGCAGCTTAGGGGAGGGAGGGGTCAAAAACATTCAGTACTTC. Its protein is CASSLGEGGVKNIQYF. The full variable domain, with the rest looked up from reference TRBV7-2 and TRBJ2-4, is GAGVSQSPSNKVTEKGKDVELRCDPISGHTALYWYRQSLGQGLEFLIYFQGNSAPDKSGLPSDRFSAERTGGSVSTLTIQRTQQEDSAVYLCASSLGEGGVKNIQYFGAGTRLSVL.

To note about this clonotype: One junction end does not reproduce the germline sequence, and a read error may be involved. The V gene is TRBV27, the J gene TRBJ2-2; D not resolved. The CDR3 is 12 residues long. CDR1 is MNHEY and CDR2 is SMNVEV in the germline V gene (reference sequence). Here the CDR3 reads CASRRNAGELFF. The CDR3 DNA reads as TGTGCCAGCAGGAGGAACGCCGGGGAGCTGTTTTTT.

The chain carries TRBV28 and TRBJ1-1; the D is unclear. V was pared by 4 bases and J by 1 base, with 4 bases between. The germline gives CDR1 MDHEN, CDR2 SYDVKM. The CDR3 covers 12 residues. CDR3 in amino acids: CASSYRNTEAFF. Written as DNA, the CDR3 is TGTGCCAGCAGTTATAGGAACACTGAAGCTTTCTTT.

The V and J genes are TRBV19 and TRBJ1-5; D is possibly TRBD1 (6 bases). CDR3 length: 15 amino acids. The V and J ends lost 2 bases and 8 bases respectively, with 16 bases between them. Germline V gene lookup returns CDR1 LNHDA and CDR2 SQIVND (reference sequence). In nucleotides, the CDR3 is TGTGCCAGTAGTATAAGCGTGGGGGGCTGGGAGCCCCAGCATTTT. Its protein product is CASSISVGGWEPQHF.

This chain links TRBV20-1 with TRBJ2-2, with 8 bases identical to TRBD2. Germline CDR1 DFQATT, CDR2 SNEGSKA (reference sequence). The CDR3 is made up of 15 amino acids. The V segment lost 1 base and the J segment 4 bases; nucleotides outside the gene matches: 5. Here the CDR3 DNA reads TGCAGTGCTAGAGGGGGTCGGGGGGGCACCGGGGAGCTGTTTTTT. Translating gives CSARGGRGGTGELFF.

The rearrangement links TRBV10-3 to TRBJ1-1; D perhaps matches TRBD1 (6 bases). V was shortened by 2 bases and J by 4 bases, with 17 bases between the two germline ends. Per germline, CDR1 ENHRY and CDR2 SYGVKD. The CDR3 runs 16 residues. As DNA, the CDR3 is TGTGCCATCAGTGAGAGGAATTGGTACAGGGCCACTGAAGCTTTCTTT. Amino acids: CAISERNWYRATEAFF.

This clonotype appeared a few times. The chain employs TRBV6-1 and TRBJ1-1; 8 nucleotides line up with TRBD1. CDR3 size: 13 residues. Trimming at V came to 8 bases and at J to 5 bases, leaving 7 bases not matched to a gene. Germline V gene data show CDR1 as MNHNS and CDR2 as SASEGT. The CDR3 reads CASVTGTGTEAFF. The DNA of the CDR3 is TGTGCCAGCGTCACCGGGACAGGAACTGAAGCTTTCTTT.

The CDR3 protein is CASSLWSYNSPLHF. The CDR3 nucleotides read TGTGCCAGCAGTTTGTGGTCCTATAATTCACCCCTCCACTTT. This chain uses TRBV12-3 or TRBV12-4 with TRBJ1-6; no definite D call. CDR3 size: 14 residues. Trimming removed 3 bases at V and 1 base at J, with 4 bases between.

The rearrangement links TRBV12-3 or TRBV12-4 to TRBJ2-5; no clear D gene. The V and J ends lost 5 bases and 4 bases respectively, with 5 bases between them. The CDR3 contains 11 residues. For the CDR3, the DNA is TGTGCCAGCAGTCCTTCAGAGACCCAGTACTTC. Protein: CASSPSETQYF.

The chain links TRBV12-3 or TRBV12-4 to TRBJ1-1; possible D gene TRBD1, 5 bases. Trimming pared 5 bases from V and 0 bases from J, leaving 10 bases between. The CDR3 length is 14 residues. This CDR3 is CASSRGTVNTEAFF. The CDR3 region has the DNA TGTGCCAGCAGTCGGGGGACGGTGAACACTGAAGCTTTCTTT.

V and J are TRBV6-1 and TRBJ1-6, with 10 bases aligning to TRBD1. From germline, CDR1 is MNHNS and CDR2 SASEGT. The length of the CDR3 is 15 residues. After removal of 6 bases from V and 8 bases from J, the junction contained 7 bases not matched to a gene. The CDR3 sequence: CASSPLTGGYSPLHF. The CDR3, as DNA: TGTGCCAGCAGCCCCCTGACAGGGGGCTATTCACCCCTCCACTTT.

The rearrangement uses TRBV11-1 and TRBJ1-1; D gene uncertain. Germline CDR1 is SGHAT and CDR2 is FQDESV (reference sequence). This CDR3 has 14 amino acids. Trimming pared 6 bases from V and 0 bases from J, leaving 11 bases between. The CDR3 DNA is TGTGCCAGCAGTCAACAGAACATGAACACTGAAGCTTTCTTT. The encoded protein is CASSQQNMNTEAFF.

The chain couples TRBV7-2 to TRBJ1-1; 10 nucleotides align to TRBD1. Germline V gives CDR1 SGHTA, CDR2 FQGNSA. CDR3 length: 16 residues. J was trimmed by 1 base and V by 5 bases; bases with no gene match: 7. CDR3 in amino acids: CASSARQGAGNTEAFF. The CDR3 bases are TGTGCCAGCAGCGCTCGACAGGGGGCCGGGAACACTGAAGCTTTCTTT.

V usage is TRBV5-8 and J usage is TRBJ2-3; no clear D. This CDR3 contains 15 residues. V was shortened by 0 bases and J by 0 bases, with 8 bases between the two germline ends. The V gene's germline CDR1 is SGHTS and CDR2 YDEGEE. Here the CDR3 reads CASSLATTSTDTQYF. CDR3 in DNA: TGTGCCAGCAGCTTGGCGACCACTAGCACAGATACGCAGTATTTT.

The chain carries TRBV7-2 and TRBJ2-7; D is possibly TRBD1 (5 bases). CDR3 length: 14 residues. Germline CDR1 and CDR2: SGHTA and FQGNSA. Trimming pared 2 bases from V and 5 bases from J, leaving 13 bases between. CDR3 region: CASSLSQGSNEQYF. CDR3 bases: TGTGCCAGCAGCTTATCTCAGGGTTCCAACGAGCAGTACTTC.